This is a list of T cell receptor beta chains from one sample in a study of Tregs in tolerant kidney transplant recipients. TCRdb's copy holds only in-frame clones and misses some; the assay was immunoSEQ multiplex PCR. This table has under 100,000 clones, roughly 92% appearing once. The sequenced sample consisted of CD8+ T cells from blood. The source of these receptors is a human donor in good health. Both conserved end residues are part of each CDR3. A D gene is named only where the DNA matches it firmly. Not every row has a clone size; where given, it reads once, few, many or a size class.

v_gene: TRBV9; j_gene: TRBJ2-3; abundance: NA; d_gene: NA; CDR3nt: TGTGCCAGCAGCGTAGGAGGGATTGATACGCAGTATTTT; CDR3aa: CASSVGGIDTQYF
v_gene: TRBV7-9; j_gene: TRBJ2-5; abundance: NA; d_gene: NA; CDR3nt: TGTGCCAGCAGCTTACTCCCGGGTGCGAGCCGCTCAGGGGAGACCCAGTACTTC; CDR3aa: CASSLLPGASRSGETQYF
v_gene: TRBV7-2; j_gene: TRBJ2-5; abundance: NA; d_gene: NA; CDR3nt: TGTGCCAGCAGCTTATACAGGGCTGAGACCCAGTACTTC; CDR3aa: CASSLYRAETQYF
v_gene: TRBV7-2; j_gene: TRBJ2-7; abundance: NA; d_gene: TRBD1; CDR3nt: TGTGCCAGCAGCTTTGGAGACAGGGGGCAACCCTACGAGCAGTACTTC; CDR3aa: CASSFGDRGQPYEQYF
v_gene: TRBV5-4; j_gene: TRBJ1-4; abundance: NA; d_gene: NA; CDR3nt: TGTGCCAGCAGACACGACGGCTATGAAAAACTGTTTTTT; CDR3aa: CASRHDGYEKLFF
v_gene: TRBV19; j_gene: TRBJ2-7; abundance: NA; d_gene: TRBD1; CDR3nt: TGTGCCAGTAGTATAGTCGGGACAGGATCCTACGAGCAGTACTTC; CDR3aa: CASSIVGTGSYEQYF
v_gene: TRBV13; j_gene: TRBJ2-7; abundance: NA; d_gene: TRBD1; CDR3nt: TGTGCCAGCAGCTTAGGAGGGACAGGGTCCTACGAGCAGTACTTC; CDR3aa: CASSLGGTGSYEQYF
v_gene: TRBV6-5; j_gene: TRBJ2-7; abundance: NA; d_gene: NA; CDR3nt: TGTGCCAGCAGCCCAACTGGTTACGAGCAGTACTTC; CDR3aa: CASSPTGYEQYF
v_gene: TRBV19; j_gene: TRBJ2-7; abundance: NA; d_gene: TRBD1; CDR3nt: TGTGCCAGTAGTCCCGGGACAGGCTCCTACGAGCAGTACTTC; CDR3aa: CASSPGTGSYEQYF
v_gene: TRBV13; j_gene: TRBJ1-1; abundance: NA; d_gene: NA; CDR3nt: TGTGCCAGCAGCTTAGGCCAATTCTTGGCCCATACGAACACTGAAGCTTTCTTT; CDR3aa: CASSLGQFLAHTNTEAFF
v_gene: TRBV11-3; j_gene: TRBJ1-2; abundance: NA; d_gene: TRBD1; CDR3nt: TGTGCCAGCAGCTTACGGACAGGCCGGTCCTATGGCTACACCTTC; CDR3aa: CASSLRTGRSYGYTF
v_gene: TRBV7-3; j_gene: TRBJ1-6; abundance: NA; d_gene: TRBD1; CDR3nt: TGTGCCAGCAGCTTGACAGGGGGCAGTTCACCCCTCCACTTT; CDR3aa: CASSLTGGSSPLHF
v_gene: TRBV7-9; j_gene: TRBJ2-5; abundance: NA; d_gene: NA; CDR3nt: TGTGCCAGCAGCCCGCGCGGTTGGGGGACCCAGTACTTC; CDR3aa: CASSPRGWGTQYF
v_gene: TRBV13; j_gene: TRBJ2-7; abundance: NA; d_gene: NA; CDR3nt: TGTGCCAGCAGCTTTGGGAGACGATCCTACGAGCAGTACTTC; CDR3aa: CASSFGRRSYEQYF
v_gene: TRBV5-5; j_gene: TRBJ1-3; abundance: NA; d_gene: TRBD1; CDR3nt: TGTGCCAGCAGCTTAACAGGGGGTTCGGGAAACACCATATATTTT; CDR3aa: CASSLTGGSGNTIYF
v_gene: TRBV4-1; j_gene: TRBJ2-7; abundance: NA; d_gene: TRBD2; CDR3nt: TGCGCCAGCAGCCAAGGACTAGCGGACTACGAGCAGTACTTC; CDR3aa: CASSQGLADYEQYF
v_gene: TRBV2; j_gene: TRBJ2-5; abundance: once; d_gene: NA; CDR3nt: TGTGCCAGCAGCGGGGAATACCAAGAGACCCAGTACTTC; CDR3aa: CASSGEYQETQYF
v_gene: TRBV27; j_gene: TRBJ2-7; abundance: NA; d_gene: NA; CDR3nt: TGTGCCAGCAGTTTCCAAGGGTACGAGCAGTACTTC; CDR3aa: CASSFQGYEQYF
v_gene: TRBV10-1; j_gene: TRBJ2-2; abundance: NA; d_gene: TRBD2; CDR3nt: TGCGCCAGCAGTGAGTCGTGGCTAGCGGACGCGAACACCGGGGAGCTGTTTTTT; CDR3aa: CASSESWLADANTGELFF
v_gene: TRBV29-1; j_gene: TRBJ2-7; abundance: NA; d_gene: TRBD2; CDR3nt: TGCAGCGTTGTCCCTAGCGGGAGTTACGAGCAGTACTTC; CDR3aa: CSVVPSGSYEQYF
v_gene: TRBV29-1; j_gene: TRBJ2-1; abundance: NA; d_gene: TRBD2; CDR3nt: TGCAGCGTTGACAGCGGGAGGGCCTATGAGCAGTTCTTC; CDR3aa: CSVDSGRAYEQFF
v_gene: TRBV2; j_gene: TRBJ1-3; abundance: NA; d_gene: NA; CDR3nt: TGTGCCAGCAGTGACTTCCAAGGATTAAGCTCTGGAAACACCATATATTTT; CDR3aa: CASSDFQGLSSGNTIYF
v_gene: TRBV6-4; j_gene: TRBJ2-7; abundance: NA; d_gene: TRBD2; CDR3nt: TGTGCCAGCAGTGACTTGGCTAGCGGGAAGTTCAACGAGCAGTACTTC; CDR3aa: CASSDLASGKFNEQYF
v_gene: TRBV28; j_gene: TRBJ1-5; abundance: NA; d_gene: NA; CDR3nt: TGTGCCAGCAGCACACTGGGGGGTTTTAGCAATCAGCCCCAGCATTTT; CDR3aa: CASSTLGGFSNQPQHF
v_gene: TRBV11-2; j_gene: TRBJ2-7; abundance: once; d_gene: NA; CDR3nt: TGTGCCAGCACCCCCGCCCCCTCCTACGAGCAGTACTTC; CDR3aa: CASTPAPSYEQYF
v_gene: TRBV5-6; j_gene: TRBJ1-4; abundance: NA; d_gene: NA; CDR3nt: TGTGCCAGCAGCTTAGGGGGGGCTGGCGAAAAACTGTTTTTT; CDR3aa: CASSLGGAGEKLFF
v_gene: TRBV27; j_gene: TRBJ2-1; abundance: NA; d_gene: TRBD1; CDR3nt: TGTGCCAGCAGTTACCCTAGGGGACAGGGGGCCTATGAGCAGTTCTTC; CDR3aa: CASSYPRGQGAYEQFF
v_gene: TRBV2; j_gene: TRBJ2-1; abundance: NA; d_gene: NA; CDR3nt: TGTGCCAGCAGTGACCACTACAATGAGCAGTTCTTC; CDR3aa: CASSDHYNEQFF
v_gene: TRBV5-8; j_gene: TRBJ2-5; abundance: NA; d_gene: NA; CDR3nt: TGTGCCAGCAGCTTGGCCCCCCTGGGTACGAGGGAGACCCAGTACTTC; CDR3aa: CASSLAPLGTRETQYF
v_gene: TRBV2; j_gene: TRBJ1-2; abundance: NA; d_gene: NA; CDR3nt: TGTGCCAGCAGTGACTATACGGGCTATGGCTACACCTTC; CDR3aa: CASSDYTGYGYTF
v_gene: TRBV7-9; j_gene: TRBJ2-5; abundance: NA; d_gene: TRBD2; CDR3nt: TGTGCCAGCAGCTTAACGGTCGGGAGGCGGAACCAAGAGACCCAGTACTTC; CDR3aa: CASSLTVGRRNQETQYF
v_gene: TRBV9; j_gene: TRBJ2-5; abundance: NA; d_gene: NA; CDR3nt: TGTGCCAGCAGCCCCTCCCCAGAGACCCAGTACTTC; CDR3aa: CASSPSPETQYF
v_gene: TRBV5-8; j_gene: TRBJ1-5; abundance: NA; d_gene: NA; CDR3nt: TGTGCCAGCAGCTTGGAGGCGACAGGTTACTATCAGCCCCAGCATTTT; CDR3aa: CASSLEATGYYQPQHF
v_gene: TRBV5-1; j_gene: TRBJ2-7; abundance: NA; d_gene: NA; CDR3nt: TGCGCCAGCAGTAGTACAGGTTCCTACGAGCAGTACTTC; CDR3aa: CASSSTGSYEQYF
v_gene: TRBV7-2; j_gene: TRBJ2-5; abundance: NA; d_gene: TRBD2; CDR3nt: TGTGCCAGCAGCCTGACTAGCGGGGGGTCAGAGACCCAGTACTTC; CDR3aa: CASSLTSGGSETQYF
v_gene: TRBV7-8; j_gene: TRBJ1-1; abundance: NA; d_gene: NA; CDR3nt: TGTGCCAGCAGCTTAGTGGGCGGCAGTAACACTGAAGCTTTCTTT; CDR3aa: CASSLVGGSNTEAFF
v_gene: TRBV7-9; j_gene: TRBJ2-1; abundance: NA; d_gene: TRBD1; CDR3nt: TGTGCCAGCAGCTCTAGACAGGGGAGCTCCTACAATGAGCAGTTCTTC; CDR3aa: CASSSRQGSSYNEQFF
v_gene: TRBV5-6; j_gene: TRBJ2-7; abundance: NA; d_gene: NA; CDR3nt: TGTGCCAGCAGCGTCTCCTACGAGCAGTACTTC; CDR3aa: CASSVSYEQYF
v_gene: TRBV19; j_gene: TRBJ1-4; abundance: NA; d_gene: TRBD1; CDR3nt: TGTGCCAGTAGTACGCCAGGGGGCGAGTTTGAAAAACTGTTTTTT; CDR3aa: CASSTPGGEFEKLFF
v_gene: TRBV11-2; j_gene: TRBJ2-6; abundance: NA; d_gene: NA; CDR3nt: TGTGCCAGCAGCTTAGGTCGGACAGTTTTTTTGTCTGGGGCCAACGTCCTGACTTTC; CDR3aa: CASSLGRTVFLSGANVLTF
v_gene: TRBV27; j_gene: TRBJ1-1; abundance: NA; d_gene: NA; CDR3nt: TGTGCCAGCAGTCGATACAGCAAGACACCTATGACAGCTTTCTTT; CDR3aa: CASSRYSKTPMTAFF
v_gene: TRBV4-1; j_gene: TRBJ2-7; abundance: NA; d_gene: NA; CDR3nt: TGCGCCAGCAGCCAATCCCCCCGGCCGGGCGAGCAGTACTTC; CDR3aa: CASSQSPRPGEQYF
v_gene: TRBV2; j_gene: TRBJ2-7; abundance: NA; d_gene: NA; CDR3nt: TGTGCCACCTCGCCCTTCAAGACAGGAGACTACGAGCAGTACTTC; CDR3aa: CATSPFKTGDYEQYF
v_gene: TRBV11-2; j_gene: TRBJ2-7; abundance: NA; d_gene: TRBD2; CDR3nt: TGTGCCAGCAGCTTAGAGGTTCGGGGACTAGCACTCGAGCAGTACTTC; CDR3aa: CASSLEVRGLALEQYF
v_gene: TRBV11-2; j_gene: TRBJ1-2; abundance: NA; d_gene: TRBD1; CDR3nt: TGTGCCAGCAGCTTTCGTGAGACAGGGAATATTATTAACTATGGCTACACCTTC; CDR3aa: CASSFRETGNIINYGYTF
v_gene: TRBV19; j_gene: TRBJ2-7; abundance: NA; d_gene: TRBD1; CDR3nt: TGTGCCAGTAGCTCTGCAGGGGGCAATGACGAGCAGTACTTC; CDR3aa: CASSSAGGNDEQYF
v_gene: TRBV9; j_gene: TRBJ1-1; abundance: NA; d_gene: NA; CDR3nt: TGTGCCAGCAGCGCGACGGGACGGAAGAACACTGAAGCTTTCTTT; CDR3aa: CASSATGRKNTEAFF
v_gene: TRBV15; j_gene: TRBJ2-7; abundance: NA; d_gene: TRBD1; CDR3nt: TGTGCCACCAGCAGAGAAGTGAGGGACAGGGGTGGGCAGTACTTC; CDR3aa: CATSREVRDRGGQYF
v_gene: TRBV14; j_gene: TRBJ2-7; abundance: NA; d_gene: TRBD1; CDR3nt: TGTGCCAGCAGCCAACGACGCGGACAGGGGGAGTACGAGCAGTACTTC; CDR3aa: CASSQRRGQGEYEQYF
v_gene: TRBV6-1; j_gene: TRBJ2-7; abundance: NA; d_gene: TRBD1; CDR3nt: TGTGCCAGCAGTGTAGGGGACAGGGGGTCGGACGAGCAGTACTTC; CDR3aa: CASSVGDRGSDEQYF